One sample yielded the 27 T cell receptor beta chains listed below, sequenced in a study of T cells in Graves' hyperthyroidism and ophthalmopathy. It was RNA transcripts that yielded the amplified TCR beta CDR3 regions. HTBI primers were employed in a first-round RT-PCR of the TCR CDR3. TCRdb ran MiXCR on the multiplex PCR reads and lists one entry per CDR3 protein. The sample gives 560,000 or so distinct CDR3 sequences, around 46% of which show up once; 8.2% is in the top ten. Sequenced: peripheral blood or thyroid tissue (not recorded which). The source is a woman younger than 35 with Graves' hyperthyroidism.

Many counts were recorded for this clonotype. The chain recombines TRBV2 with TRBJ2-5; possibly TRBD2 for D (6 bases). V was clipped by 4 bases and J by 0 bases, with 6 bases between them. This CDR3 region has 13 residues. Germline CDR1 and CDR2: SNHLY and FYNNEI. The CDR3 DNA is TGTGCCAGCAGTGGGGACTACCAAGAGACCCAGTACTTC. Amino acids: CASSGDYQETQYF.

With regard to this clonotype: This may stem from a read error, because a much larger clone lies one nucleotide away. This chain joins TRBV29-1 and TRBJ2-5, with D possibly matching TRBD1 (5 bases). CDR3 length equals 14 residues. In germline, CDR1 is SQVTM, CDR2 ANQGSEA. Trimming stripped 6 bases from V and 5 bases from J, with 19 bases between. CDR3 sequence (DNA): TGCAGCGTGCTTCTACCGAAGGGGCGGGAGACCCAGTACTTC. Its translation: CSVLLPKGRETQYF.

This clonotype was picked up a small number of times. The DNA for the CDR3 is TGCAGTGGGAGACTTAATGAAAAACTGTTTTTT. Protein: CSGRLNEKLFF. This chain uses TRBV20-1 with TRBJ1-4; D gene unclear. In germline, CDR1 is DFQATT, CDR2 SNEGSKA (reference sequence). With 7 bases removed from V and 4 bases from J, the gap between germline ends came to 7 bases. CDR3 length: 11 residues.

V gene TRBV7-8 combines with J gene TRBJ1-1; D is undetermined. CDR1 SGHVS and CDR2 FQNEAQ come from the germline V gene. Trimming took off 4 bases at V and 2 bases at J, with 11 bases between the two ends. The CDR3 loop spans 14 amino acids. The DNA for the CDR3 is TGTGCCAGCAGCTACGAGACCGCAAACACTGAAGCTTTCTTT. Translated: CASSYETANTEAFF.

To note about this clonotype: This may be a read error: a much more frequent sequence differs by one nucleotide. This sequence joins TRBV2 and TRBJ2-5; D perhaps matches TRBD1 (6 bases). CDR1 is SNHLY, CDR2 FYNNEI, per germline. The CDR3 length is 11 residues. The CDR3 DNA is TGTGCCAGCAAACAGGGTGGGACCCAGTGCTTC. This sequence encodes CASKQGGTQCF.

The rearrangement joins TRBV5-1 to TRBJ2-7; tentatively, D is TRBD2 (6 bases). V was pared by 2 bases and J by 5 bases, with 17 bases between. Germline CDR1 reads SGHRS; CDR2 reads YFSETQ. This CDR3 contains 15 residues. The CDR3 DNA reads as TGCGCCAGCAGCTTTCCTTCCGGGAGTCTGAACGAGCAGTACTTC. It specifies CASSFPSGSLNEQYF.

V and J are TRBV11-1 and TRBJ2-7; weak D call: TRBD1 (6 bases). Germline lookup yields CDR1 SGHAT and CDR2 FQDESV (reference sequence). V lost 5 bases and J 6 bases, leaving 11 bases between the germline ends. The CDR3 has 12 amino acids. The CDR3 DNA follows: TGTGCCAGCAGCCGATCACAGGGCGAGCAGTACTTC. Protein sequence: CASSRSQGEQYF.

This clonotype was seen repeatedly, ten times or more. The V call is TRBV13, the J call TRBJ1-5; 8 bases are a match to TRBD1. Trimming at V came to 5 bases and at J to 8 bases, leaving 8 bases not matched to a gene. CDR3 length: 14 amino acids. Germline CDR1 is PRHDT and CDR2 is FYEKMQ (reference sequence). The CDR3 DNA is TGTGCCAGCAGCCTGGACAGGGCCGGTGAGCCCCAGCATTTT. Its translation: CASSLDRAGEPQHF.

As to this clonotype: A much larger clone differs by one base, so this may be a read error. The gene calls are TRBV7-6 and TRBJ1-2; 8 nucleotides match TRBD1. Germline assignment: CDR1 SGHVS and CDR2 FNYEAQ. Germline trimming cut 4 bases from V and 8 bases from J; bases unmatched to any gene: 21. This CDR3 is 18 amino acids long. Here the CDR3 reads CASSSGQGTMLRPAGYTF. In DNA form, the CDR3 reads TGTGCCAGCAGCTCAGGACAGGGAACAATGTTACGACCGGCAGGCTACACCTTC.

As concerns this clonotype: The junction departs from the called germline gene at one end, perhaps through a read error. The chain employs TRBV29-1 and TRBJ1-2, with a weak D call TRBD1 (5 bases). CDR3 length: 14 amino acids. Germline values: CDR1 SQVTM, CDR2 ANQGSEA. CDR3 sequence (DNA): TGTGCCAGTACCGGGACCCCAAGAGGGCCCGGCTACACCTTC. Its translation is CASTGTPRGPGYTF.

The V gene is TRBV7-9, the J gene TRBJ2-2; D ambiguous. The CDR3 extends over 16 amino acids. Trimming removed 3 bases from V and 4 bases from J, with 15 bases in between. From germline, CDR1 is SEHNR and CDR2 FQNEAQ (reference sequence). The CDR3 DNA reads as TGTGCCAGCAGCTTCGAAGTTAGTTTTGCCACCGGGGAGCTGTTTTTT. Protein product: CASSFEVSFATGELFF.

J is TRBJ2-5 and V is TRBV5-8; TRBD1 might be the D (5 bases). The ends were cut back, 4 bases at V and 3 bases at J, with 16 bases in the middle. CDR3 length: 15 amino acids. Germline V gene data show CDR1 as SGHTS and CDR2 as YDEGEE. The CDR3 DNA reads TGTGCCAGCAGCCAACTGTCACAGGTCAAAGAGACCCAGTACTTC. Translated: CASSQLSQVKETQYF.

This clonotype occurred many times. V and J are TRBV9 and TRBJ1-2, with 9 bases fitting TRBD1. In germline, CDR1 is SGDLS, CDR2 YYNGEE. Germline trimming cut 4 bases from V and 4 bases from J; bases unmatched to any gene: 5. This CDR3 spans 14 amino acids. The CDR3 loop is CASSLGTGTYGYTF. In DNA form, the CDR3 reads TGTGCCAGCAGCCTTGGGACAGGGACCTATGGCTACACCTTC.

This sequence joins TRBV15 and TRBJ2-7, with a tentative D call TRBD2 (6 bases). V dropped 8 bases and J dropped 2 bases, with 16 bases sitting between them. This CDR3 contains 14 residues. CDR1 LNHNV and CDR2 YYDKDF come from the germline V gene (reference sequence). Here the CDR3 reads CATYTEEGTYEQYF. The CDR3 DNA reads TGTGCCACCTACACCGAGGAGGGGACCTACGAGCAGTACTTC.

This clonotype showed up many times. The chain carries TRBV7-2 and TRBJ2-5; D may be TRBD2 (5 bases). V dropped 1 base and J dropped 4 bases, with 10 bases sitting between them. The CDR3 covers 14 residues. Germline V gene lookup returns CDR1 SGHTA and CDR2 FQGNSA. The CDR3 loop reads CASSLDRGRETQYF. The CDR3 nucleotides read TGTGCCAGCAGCTTAGATCGGGGAAGAGAGACCCAGTACTTC.

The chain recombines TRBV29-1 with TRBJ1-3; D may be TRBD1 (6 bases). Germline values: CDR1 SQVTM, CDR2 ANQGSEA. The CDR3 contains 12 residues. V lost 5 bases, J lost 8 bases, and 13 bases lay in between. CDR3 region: CSVPWQGHTIYF. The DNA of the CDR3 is TGCAGCGTTCCTTGGCAGGGGCACACCATATATTTT.

The CDR3: CASVPGLAGDTGELFF. CDR3 nucleotides: TGTGCCAGCGTTCCGGGACTAGCGGGAGACACCGGGGAGCTGTTTTTT. V gene TRBV25-1 combines with J gene TRBJ2-2, with TRBD2 identical over 14 bases. This CDR3 region has 16 residues. From germline, CDR1 is MGHDK and CDR2 SYGVNS. The V gene end was trimmed by 8 bases and the J gene end by 3 bases; junction bases not matched to a gene: 5.

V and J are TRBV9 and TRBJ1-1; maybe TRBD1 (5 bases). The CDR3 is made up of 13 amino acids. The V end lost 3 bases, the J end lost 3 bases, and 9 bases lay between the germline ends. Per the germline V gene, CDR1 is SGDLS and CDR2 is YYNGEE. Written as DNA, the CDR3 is TGTGCCAGCAGCGCACAGGTAGACACTGAAGCTTTCTTT. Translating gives CASSAQVDTEAFF.

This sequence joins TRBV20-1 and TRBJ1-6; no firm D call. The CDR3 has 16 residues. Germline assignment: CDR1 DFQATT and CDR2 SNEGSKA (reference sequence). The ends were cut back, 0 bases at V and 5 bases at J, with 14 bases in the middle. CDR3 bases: TGCAGTGCTAGAGATAATTTCAAGGGAAATAATTCACCCCTCCACTTT. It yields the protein CSARDNFKGNNSPLHF.

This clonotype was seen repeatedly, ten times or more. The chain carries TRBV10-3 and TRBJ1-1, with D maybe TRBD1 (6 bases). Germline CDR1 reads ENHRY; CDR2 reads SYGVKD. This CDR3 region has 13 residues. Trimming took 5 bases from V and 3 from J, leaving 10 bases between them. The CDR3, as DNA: TGTGCCATCAGTACTACAGGGTACACTGAAGCTTTCTTT. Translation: CAISTTGYTEAFF.

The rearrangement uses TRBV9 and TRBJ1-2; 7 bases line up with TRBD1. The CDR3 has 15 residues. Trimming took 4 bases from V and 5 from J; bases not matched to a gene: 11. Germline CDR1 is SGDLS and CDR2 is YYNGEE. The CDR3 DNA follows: TGTGCCAGCAGCCAAGACGGAGGGGGCGTATATGGCTACACCTTC. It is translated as CASSQDGGGVYGYTF.

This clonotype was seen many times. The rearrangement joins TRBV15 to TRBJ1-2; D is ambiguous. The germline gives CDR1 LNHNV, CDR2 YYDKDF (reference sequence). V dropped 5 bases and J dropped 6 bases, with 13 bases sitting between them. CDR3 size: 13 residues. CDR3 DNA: TGTGCCACCAGCTCCTCTCCAAAGGATGGCTACACCTTC. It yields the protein CATSSSPKDGYTF.

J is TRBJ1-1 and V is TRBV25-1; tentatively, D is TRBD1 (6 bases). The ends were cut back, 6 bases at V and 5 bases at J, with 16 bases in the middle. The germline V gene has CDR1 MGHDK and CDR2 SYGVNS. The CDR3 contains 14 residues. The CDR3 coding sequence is TGTGCCAGCAGCTTACAGGGAGGCTGGACTGAAGCTTTCTTT. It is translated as CASSLQGGWTEAFF.

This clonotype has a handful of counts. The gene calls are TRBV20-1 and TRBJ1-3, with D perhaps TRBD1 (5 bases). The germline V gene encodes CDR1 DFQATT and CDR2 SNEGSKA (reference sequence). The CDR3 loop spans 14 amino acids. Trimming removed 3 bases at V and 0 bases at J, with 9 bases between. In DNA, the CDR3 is TGCAGTGCTAGTCAGGGTGCCTCTGGAAACACCATATATTTT. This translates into CSASQGASGNTIYF.

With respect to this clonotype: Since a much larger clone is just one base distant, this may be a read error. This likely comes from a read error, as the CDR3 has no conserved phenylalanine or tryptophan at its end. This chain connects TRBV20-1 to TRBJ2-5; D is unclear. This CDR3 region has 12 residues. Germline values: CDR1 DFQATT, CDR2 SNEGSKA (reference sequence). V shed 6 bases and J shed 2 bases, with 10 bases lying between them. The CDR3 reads CSAAGYQETQYL. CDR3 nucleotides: TGCAGTGCAGCAGGTTATCAAGAGACCCAGTACCTC.

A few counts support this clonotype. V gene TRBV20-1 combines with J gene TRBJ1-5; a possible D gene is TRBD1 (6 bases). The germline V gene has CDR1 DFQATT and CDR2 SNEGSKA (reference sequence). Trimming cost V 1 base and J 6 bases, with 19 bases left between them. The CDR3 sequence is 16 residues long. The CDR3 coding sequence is TGCAGTGCTAGAGGGGGAATAGGGGGGTTCGGTCAGCCCCAGCATTTT. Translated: CSARGGIGGFGQPQHF.

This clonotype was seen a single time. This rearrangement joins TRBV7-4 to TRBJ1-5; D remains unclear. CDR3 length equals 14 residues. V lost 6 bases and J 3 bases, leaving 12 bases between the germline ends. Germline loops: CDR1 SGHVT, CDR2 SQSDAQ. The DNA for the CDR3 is TGTGCCAGCAGTGCCGCCGGGAACAATCAGCCCCAGCATTTT. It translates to CASSAAGNNQPQHF.